Reported below is one T cell receptor beta chain. Its antigen remains unidentified. The CDR3 is made up of 15 amino acids. The J segment lost 4 bases and the V segment lost 5 bases, leaving 6 bases of the junction unmatched. Germline CDR1 is GTSNPN and CDR2 is SVGIG (reference sequence). Generated by immunoSEQ multiplex PCR, the TCRdb table keeps only in-frame clones and is missing some. The table has over 110,000 clones, approximately 94% seen once. The data belong to a study of T cell responses to AZD1222 COVID-19 vaccine. The wider study: Recipients boosted at about 4 weeks or about 12 weeks are pooled. Notes on the study in general: Clonal diversity may have been underestimated, and the donors were mostly white British, with more females than males. No day 14 peak samples; only post-peak repertoires were characterized. Baseline serology detected seropositivity in only six AZD1222 recipients.

The chain is built from TRBV30 and TRBJ2-2, with 11 positions matching TRBD2. The sequence came from an adult in good health. The source material was peripheral blood, sampled on day 0 of AZD1222 vaccination. The CDR3 loop is CAWEISGRATGELFF. CDR3 coding DNA: TGTGCCTGGGAAATTAGCGGGAGGGCCACCGGGGAGCTGTTTTTT. Full variable domain (remainder filled in from reference TRBV30 and TRBJ2-2): SQTIHQWPATLVQPVGSPLSLECTVEGTSNPNLYWYRQAAGRGLQLLFYSVGIGQISSEVPQNLSASRPQDRQFILSSKKLLLSDSGFYLCAWEISGRATGELFFGEGSRLTVL.